What follows is one TCR beta chain and its context. Assay used: immunoSEQ multiplex PCR; TCRdb lists only in-frame clones, some missing. The sample contains roughly 100,000 clones, about 86% of which appear only once. From germline, CDR1 is LNHDA and CDR2 SQIVND (reference sequence). The CDR3 runs to 15 residues. V was cut by 3 bases and J by 2 bases, with 13 bases left in between. These data are taken from a study of cytomegalovirus exposure and HLA in healthy donors. Among the approximately 110 subjects of the validation cohort, separate from the roughly 700-subject first cohort, were the donors. The sequenced sample consisted of PBMCs. This chain connects TRBV19 to TRBJ1-1; D perhaps matches TRBD1 (5 bases). The receptor was derived from a woman between 18 and 29 years old in good health and CMV-seropositive. CDR3 sequence: CASSMSTVFNTEAFF. The CDR3 DNA reads TGTGCCAGTAGTATGTCGACAGTTTTCAACACTGAAGCTTTCTTT.